The 25 T cell receptor beta chains listed next were all sequenced from one sample in a study of cytomegalovirus exposure and HLA in healthy donors. 60 Vbeta and 13 Jbeta primers were used in PCR. The table came from immunoSEQ multiplex PCR; TCRdb's copy has only in-frame clones and leaves some out. This repertoire shows around 70,000 clones, 74% found once; its top ten account for approximately 10%. What was sequenced was PBMCs. The receptors were sampled from a human donor in good health.

In this sample, this clone turned up once. The chain joins TRBV10-3 to TRBJ2-1; the match to TRBD2 covers 7 bases. CDR3 length: 15 amino acids. The germline CDR1 and CDR2 sequences are ENHRY and SYGVKD. With V trimmed by 2 bases and J by 3 bases, 4 bases remained unmatched. The CDR3 protein is CAISEASGIYNEQFF. The CDR3 bases are TGTGCCATCAGTGAGGCTAGCGGCATCTACAATGAGCAGTTCTTC.

The chain employs TRBV4-2 and TRBJ1-1; TRBD1 matches at 10 bases. Unmatched junction bases numbered 4, after V lost 1 base and J lost 11 bases. This CDR3 is 13 amino acids long. Germline CDR1 is LGHNA and CDR2 is YNFKEQ. CDR3 in DNA: TGTGCCAGCAGCCAAGGGGACAGGGGATGGGCTTTCTTT. It specifies CASSQGDRGWAFF.

This chain uses TRBV29-1 with TRBJ1-5; the D gene is possibly TRBD1 (5 bases). The CDR3 contains 13 residues. CDR1 and CDR2 (germline): SQVTM, ANQGSEA. Trimming pared 4 bases from V and 0 bases from J, leaving 7 bases between. CDR3 nucleotides: TGCAGCGTTGGACAGAATAGCAATCAGCCCCAGCATTTT. Protein: CSVGQNSNQPQHF.

V is TRBV11-3 and J is TRBJ2-3, with D uncertain. V dropped 3 bases and J dropped 4 bases, with 8 bases sitting between them. Germline assignment: CDR1 SGHNT and CDR2 YENEEA. The CDR3 covers 13 residues. CDR3: CASSLLAADTQYF. The CDR3 DNA reads TGTGCCAGCAGCTTGCTGGCGGCAGATACGCAGTATTTT.

The rearrangement links TRBV25-1 to TRBJ2-2; 7 nucleotides align to TRBD2. The CDR3 runs 16 residues. Looked up from germline, CDR1 is MGHDK and CDR2 is SYGVNS. Trimming removed 5 bases from V and 3 bases from J; junction bases left unmatched: 9. The CDR3 reads CASSPVGGMDTGELFF. CDR3 nucleotide sequence: TGTGCCAGCAGTCCAGTGGGAGGGATGGACACCGGGGAGCTGTTTTTT.

The chain links TRBV19 to TRBJ1-5; 10 bases fit TRBD1. CDR1 is LNHDA, CDR2 SQIVND, per germline (reference sequence). The CDR3 spans 17 residues. Unmatched junction bases numbered 7, after V lost 4 bases and J lost 1 base. CDR3 sequence (DNA): TGTGCCAGTAGTAGGACAGGGGGAGGATTAAGCAATCAGCCCCAGCATTTT. Encoded protein: CASSRTGGGLSNQPQHF.

J is TRBJ1-1 and V is TRBV18; no reliable D call. Per germline, CDR1 KGHSH and CDR2 LQKENI. This CDR3 comprises 12 residues. Trimming removed 6 bases at V and 5 bases at J, with 10 bases between. The CDR3 bases are TGTGCCAGCTCGGGAGGGATGACTGAAGCTTTCTTT. Translation gives CASSGGMTEAFF.

This clone appeared a few times. CDR3 DNA: TGTGCCAGCAGTGACCCAAGGGGGCACACTGAAGCTTTCTTT. It specifies CASSDPRGHTEAFF. The chain employs TRBV6-5 and TRBJ1-1, with 7 bases that match TRBD1. V was clipped by 5 bases and J by 3 bases; unmatched bases: 6. The CDR3 is 14 residues long. The V gene's germline CDR1 is MNHEY and CDR2 SVGAGI.

CDR3 residues: CASSRITGTGGTEAFF. The CDR3 bases are TGCGCCAGCAGCCGAATAACCGGGACAGGGGGAACTGAAGCTTTCTTT. The gene calls are TRBV5-1 and TRBJ1-1; TRBD1 matches 11 bases. The CDR3 spans 16 residues. Germline V CDR1 and CDR2: SGHRS, YFSETQ. The ends lost 4 bases at V and 5 bases at J; junction bases unmatched: 10.

The J gene is TRBJ1-5, the V gene TRBV6-6; TRBD1 is a possible D gene (6 bases). V lost 6 bases to trimming and J lost 0 bases, with 12 bases between them. The CDR3 length is 15 residues. The germline CDR1 and CDR2 sequences are MNHNY and SVGAGI (reference sequence). DNA for the CDR3: TGTGCCAGCAGATCTCAGGGGCATAGCAATCAGCCCCAGCATTTT. Protein: CASRSQGHSNQPQHF.

A single count supports this clone. V usage is TRBV9 and J usage is TRBJ2-3; 9 nucleotides line up with TRBD1. The V gene end was trimmed by 4 bases and the J gene end by 2 bases; junction bases not matched to a gene: 5. This CDR3 region has 15 residues. Germline V gene data show CDR1 as SGDLS and CDR2 as YYNGEE. CDR3 amino acids: CASSTRQGVTDTQYF. CDR3 bases: TGTGCCAGCAGCACTCGACAGGGGGTCACAGATACGCAGTATTTT.

The chain links TRBV7-9 to TRBJ2-7, with D unclear. V shed 2 bases and J shed 4 bases, with 3 bases lying between them. Germline V CDR1 and CDR2: SEHNR, FQNEAQ (reference sequence). This CDR3 spans 11 amino acids. Here the CDR3 reads CASSLRYEQYF. The DNA for the CDR3 is TGTGCCAGCAGCTTACGGTACGAGCAGTACTTC.

The V gene is TRBV5-1, the J gene TRBJ2-3; TRBD2 matches at 12 bases. Trimming at V came to 4 bases and at J to 5 bases, leaving 8 bases not matched to a gene. Germline CDR1 and CDR2: SGHRS and YFSETQ. This CDR3 comprises 16 residues. The DNA for the CDR3 is TGCGCCAGCAGCACCCGGACTAGCGGGAAGGGAGATACGCAGTATTTT. Amino acid sequence: CASSTRTSGKGDTQYF.

CDR3 region: CASSLSGWKSEKLFF. For the CDR3, the DNA is TGTGCCAGCAGCTTATCCGGGTGGAAGAGTGAAAAACTGTTTTTT. The rearrangement joins TRBV13 to TRBJ1-4; unclear D gene. The CDR3 has 15 residues. Germline CDR1 is PRHDT and CDR2 is FYEKMQ (reference sequence). V was trimmed by 2 bases and J by 7 bases, leaving 14 bases between them.

This sequence joins TRBV5-1 and TRBJ2-7, with 12 bases that match TRBD2. V lost 3 bases to trimming and J lost 3 bases; unmatched junction nucleotides: 4. Germline CDR1 is SGHRS and CDR2 is YFSETQ. This CDR3 spans 15 amino acids. As DNA, the CDR3 is TGCGCCAGCAGCTACACGGGACTAGCGGGCTACGAGCAGTACTTC. As protein: CASSYTGLAGYEQYF.

This clone was observed a few times. This chain links TRBV30 with TRBJ1-2; D call uncertain. The CDR3 is made up of 13 amino acids. Trimming stripped 4 bases from V and 4 bases from J, with 13 bases between. CDR1 is GTSNPN, CDR2 SVGIG, per germline (reference sequence). The CDR3 DNA reads as TGTGCCTGGACGAACGAGGGTGGCTATGGCTACACCTTC. It is translated as CAWTNEGGYGYTF. Based on the CDR3 plus reference TRBV30 and TRBJ1-2, the full variable domain is SQTIHQWPATLVQPVGSPLSLECTVEGTSNPNLYWYRQAAGRGLQLLFYSVGIGQISSEVPQNLSASRPQDRQFILSSKKLLLSDSGFYLCAWTNEGGYGYTFGSGTRLTVV.

In this sample, this clone turned up once. In nucleotides, the CDR3 is TGTGCCACCAGCAGAGATCGAGGAGGTAGCGGGAGGACGCAGTACTTC. This translates into CATSRDRGGSGRTQYF. The chain has TRBV15 and TRBJ2-7; 10 nucleotides agree with TRBD2. The CDR3 runs 16 residues. V was clipped by 0 bases and J by 9 bases; unmatched bases: 11. Germline values: CDR1 LNHNV, CDR2 YYDKDF (reference sequence).

V gene TRBV30 combines with J gene TRBJ2-3; 7 nucleotides align to TRBD2. This CDR3 region has 15 residues. Trimming took 1 base from V and 4 from J; bases not matched to a gene: 8. Looked up from germline, CDR1 is GTSNPN and CDR2 is SVGIG (reference sequence). CDR3 sequence: CAWSAGGSEADTQYF. Written as DNA, the CDR3 is TGTGCCTGGAGTGCGGGCGGGAGCGAGGCAGATACGCAGTATTTT.

The chain links TRBV4-1 to TRBJ1-4; 7 nucleotides line up with TRBD1. Germline lookup yields CDR1 MGHRA and CDR2 YSYEKL. V was pared by 0 bases and J by 4 bases, with 8 bases of the junction left unmatched. This CDR3 is 17 amino acids long. In DNA, the CDR3 is TGCGCCAGCAGCCAAGATCAAGACGGGACAGATAATGAAAAACTGTTTTTT. Encoded protein: CASSQDQDGTDNEKLFF.

V is TRBV7-3 and J is TRBJ2-3; tentatively, D is TRBD2 (5 bases). This CDR3 has 15 amino acids. The V and J ends lost 5 bases and 3 bases respectively, with 15 bases between them. Germline assignment: CDR1 SGHTA and CDR2 FQGTGA. Here the CDR3 reads CASSQSGWKTDTQYF. The CDR3 nucleotides read TGTGCCAGCAGCCAGTCGGGGTGGAAGACAGATACGCAGTATTTT.

The chain carries TRBV28 and TRBJ2-5, with a tentative D call TRBD2 (6 bases). CDR3 length equals 16 residues. Germline V gene lookup returns CDR1 MDHEN and CDR2 SYDVKM. Trimming pared 5 bases from V and 5 bases from J, leaving 21 bases between. In nucleotides, the CDR3 is TGTGCCAGCAGTGTACCCGGGACGGGGGATCAGGAGACCCAGTACTTC. Protein: CASSVPGTGDQETQYF.

This clone appeared a single time. The rearrangement joins TRBV9 to TRBJ1-1; maybe TRBD1 (5 bases). The length of the CDR3 is 13 residues. V was clipped by 4 bases and J by 4 bases, with 11 bases between them. From germline, CDR1 is SGDLS and CDR2 YYNGEE. CDR3 bases: TGTGCCAGCAGCTTCAGGGATTTCACTGAAGCTTTCTTT. It encodes CASSFRDFTEAFF.

The genes are TRBV4-2 and TRBJ2-1; TRBD2 matches 7 bases. The CDR3 is 12 residues long. Germline V gives CDR1 LGHNA, CDR2 YNFKEQ. The trim removed 4 bases at V and 10 bases at J, leaving 4 bases unmatched. The CDR3 is CASSLQREEQFF. Here the CDR3 DNA reads TGTGCCAGCAGCCTCCAGCGGGAAGAGCAGTTCTTC.

V usage is TRBV5-5 and J usage is TRBJ1-5, with TRBD1 matching 9 bases. With V trimmed by 3 bases and J by 1 base, 5 bases remained unmatched. CDR1 SGHKS and CDR2 YYEKEE come from the germline V gene (reference sequence). The CDR3 is 16 residues long. In DNA form, the CDR3 reads TGTGCCAGCAGCTCCCCGGACAGGGGCAGCAATCAGCCCCAGCATTTT. This sequence encodes CASSSPDRGSNQPQHF.

This chain joins TRBV30 and TRBJ2-1; tentatively, D is TRBD2 (6 bases). This CDR3 has 11 residues. The V and J ends lost 2 bases and 9 bases respectively, with 8 bases between them. CDR1 GTSNPN and CDR2 SVGIG come from the germline V gene (reference sequence). CDR3 sequence: CAWSWGGEQFF. CDR3 bases: TGTGCCTGGAGTTGGGGAGGTGAGCAGTTCTTC. Supplemented by reference TRBV30 and TRBJ2-1, the full variable domain reads SQTIHQWPATLVQPVGSPLSLECTVEGTSNPNLYWYRQAAGRGLQLLFYSVGIGQISSEVPQNLSASRPQDRQFILSSKKLLLSDSGFYLCAWSWGGEQFFGPGTRLTVL.